This T cell receptor (beta chain) is drawn from a study of vaccination and CD4 T cells after COVID-19. On the study more broadly: The post-COVID sampling time was a median about 13 weeks after diagnosis, ranging from 35 to 161.

At the Johns Hopkins FTIC core, DNA taken from cultured CD4+ T cells was sequenced by way of the Oncomine TCR Beta short-read assay. MiXCR, run by TCRdb on the PCR reads, gives a single entry per CDR3 protein. The table shows around 16,000 distinct CDR3 sequences, with over 65% occurring only once. The CDR3 is made up of 14 amino acids. Trimming took 5 bases from V and 2 from J, leaving 13 bases between them. Germline V lookup: CDR1 SGHTA, CDR2 FQGTGA. On this clonotype itself: The antigen is undetermined.

Treatment reported: approximately 11-day PBMC culture with coronavirus spike peptide pools or control peptides (ViraFEST assay). ViraFEST used peptide pools to expand antigen-specific T cells before TCR sequencing. Findings of the study overall: Convalescent patients had 304 of 307 vaccine-specific clones showing spike mono-reactivity. A nonsignificant median increase from around 20 to 38 SARS-CoV-2-reactive clonotypes was observed.

The sequence was obtained from a human donor who had recovered from COVID-19. The sequenced sample was CD4+ T cells from blood, cultured in vitro. V gene TRBV7-3 combines with J gene TRBJ2-7; D not certain. The CDR3 DNA is TGTGCCAGCAGCCAACGTGGCCAGGCCTACGAGCAGTACTTC. Encoded protein: CASSQRGQAYEQYF.